The clone carrying this T cell receptor (beta chain) was detected many times. A single-stranded UMI oligo with SP2 sequence was ligated to cDNA 3' ends. An equimolar mix of RC1.1 and RC1.2 primed the beta chain across TRBC1 and TRBC2. TCRdb re-derived calls from the UMI-ligation and nested PCR reads in MiXCR, one entry per CDR3 protein. The sample has approximately 46,000 distinct CDR3 sequences; around a tenth are singletons. The data belong to a study of quantifying T cell responses using KT2 cells. Study information: cDNA was made from DNase-treated RNA using alpha and beta constant primers. The second PCR was a qPCR stopped at a predetermined fluorescence threshold.

The CDR3 runs to 11 residues. Germline V CDR1 and CDR2: SEHNR, FQNEAQ (reference sequence). V was trimmed by 8 bases and J by 8 bases, leaving 12 bases between them. Known numbers of the T cell clone KT2 were added to PBMC. The sample comprised PBMCs spiked with cells of the T cell clone KT2. This clonotype was obtained from a human donor. V is TRBV7-9 and J is TRBJ1-2, with unresolved D. CDR3 loop: CASAIGGGYTF. CDR3 sequence (DNA): TGTGCCAGCGCCATTGGAGGGGGCTACACCTTC.